These T cell receptor beta chains were read from a single sample in a study of blood T cells in healthy people across ages. MiXCR was run by TCRdb on the 5' RACE reads, yielding one entry per CDR3 protein. This sample carries around 990,000 distinct CDR3 sequences, around two fifths of them seen once, and the ten largest clones take around 13%. The sequenced sample consisted of blood. The receptors originated from a man between 18 and 29 years old in good health. The CDR3 runs from the conserved cysteine through the conserved F or W. A D gene is named only where the DNA matches it firmly. Rows may omit the clone size; those that give it use once, few, many or a size class.

V gene,D gene,clone size,J gene,CDR3 DNA,CDR3 protein
TRBV13,TRBD1,-,TRBJ1-4,TGTGCCAGCAGCTTAGGCAAGGGGGCCGAAAAACTGTTTTTT,CASSLGKGAEKLFF
TRBV28,-,-,TRBJ2-3,TGTACCAGCAGTTTATCTAGCACAGATACGCAGTATTTT,CTSSLSSTDTQYF
TRBV9,TRBD2,few,TRBJ2-7,TGTGCCAGCAGCCCCCCTCTAGCGGCCAATGAGCAGTACTTC,CASSPPLAANEQYF
TRBV3-1,-,few,TRBJ2-1,TGTGCCAGCAGCCAAGATACAAACAATGAGCAGTTCTTC,CASSQDTNNEQFF
TRBV28,-,many,TRBJ1-1,TGTGCCAGCAGCCGACCCGGGCAGGGCACTGAAGCTTTCTTT,CASSRPGQGTEAFF
TRBV28,-,-,TRBJ2-1,TGTGCCAGCAGTTTGCGGGGTCCCCATGAGCAGTTCTTC,CASSLRGPHEQFF
TRBV7-2,-,-,TRBJ2-6,TGTGCCAGCAGCTTAGGAGGGGTTGGGGCCAACGTCCTGACTTTC,CASSLGGVGANVLTF
TRBV6-2/TRBV6-3,-,-,TRBJ1-5,TGTGCCAGCAGTTACGGAGGAATCTATCAGCCCCAGCATTTT,CASSYGGIYQPQHF
TRBV11-1,TRBD1,-,TRBJ1-1,TGTGCCAACAGCTGGGACAGGGTGACTGAAGCTTTCTTT,CANSWDRVTEAFF
TRBV30,TRBD1,few,TRBJ1-2,TGTGCCAGACAAACAGGGGACTATGGCTACACCTTC,CARQTGDYGYTF
TRBV3-1,TRBD2,-,TRBJ2-3,TGTGCCAGCAGCCAAAATCAGCGGGAGATAGATAGCACAGATACGCAGTATTTT,CASSQNQREIDSTDTQYF
TRBV5-1,TRBD2,few,TRBJ2-1,TGCGCCAGCTCGCCCACGCTAGCGGGGGGAGACAATGAGCAGTTCTTC,CASSPTLAGGDNEQFF
TRBV28,-,few,TRBJ2-7,TGTGCCAGCAGCTTTGGACAGTACGAGCAGTACTTC,CASSFGQYEQYF
TRBV24-1,-,-,TRBJ2-5,TGTGCCACCAGTGATTTGCGGGCAAATGAGCAGTACTTC,CATSDLRANEQYF
TRBV7-8,-,-,TRBJ2-7,TGTGCCAGCAGCTTATCTTGGGGGGCCTACGAGCAGTACTTC,CASSLSWGAYEQYF